The 19 T cell receptor beta chains below all came from one sample that was sequenced in a study of technical replicates of blood from a few donors. Some clones are missing from TCRdb's copy, which holds only in-frame ones; the method was immunoSEQ multiplex PCR. The sample gives roughly 48,000 clones, roughly 92% of which show up once; around 4% is in the top ten. Sample: PBMCs. These receptors came from a human donor in good health. Some clones in this sample may be carry-over from other donors' samples.

J is TRBJ1-3 and V is TRBV7-2; 10 positions match TRBD1. V lost 1 base, J lost 2 bases, and 5 bases stayed unmatched. CDR1 and CDR2 (germline): SGHTA, FQGNSA. CDR3 length: 17 residues. The CDR3 is CASSLVGQGYTGNTIYF. The CDR3 bases are TGTGCCAGCAGCTTAGTGGGACAGGGGTACACTGGAAACACCATATATTTT.

The chain joins TRBV19 to TRBJ2-1; 15 bases are a match to TRBD2. Germline CDR1 and CDR2: LNHDA and SQIVND (reference sequence). Trimming cost V 1 base and J 6 bases; bases outside gene matches: 7. The CDR3 extends over 18 amino acids. CDR3 residues: CASSIVGGTSGGTNEQFF. CDR3 nucleotide sequence: TGTGCCAGTAGTATAGTCGGGGGGACTAGCGGGGGGACCAATGAGCAGTTCTTC.

The rearrangement uses TRBV27 and TRBJ1-2; TRBD1 matches 7 bases. The germline V gene encodes CDR1 MNHEY and CDR2 SMNVEV (reference sequence). The CDR3 length is 19 residues. Germline trimming cut 6 bases from V and 0 bases from J; bases unmatched to any gene: 19. The CDR3 spells CASSSPGVLGGSSNYGYTF. In DNA form, the CDR3 reads TGTGCCAGCAGCTCCCCAGGGGTCCTAGGGGGCTCTTCTAACTATGGCTACACCTTC.

This rearrangement joins TRBV6-1 to TRBJ2-1; D is uncertain. Germline CDR1 reads MNHNS; CDR2 reads SASEGT. This CDR3 is built from 13 residues. The V end lost 7 bases, the J end lost 5 bases, and 12 bases lay between the germline ends. CDR3 nucleotide sequence: TGTGCCAGCAAAACTGGTTTTAACAATGAGCAGTTCTTC. Residues: CASKTGFNNEQFF.

The rearrangement uses TRBV4-3 and TRBJ2-2; D unresolved. The V and J ends lost 0 bases and 5 bases respectively, with 13 bases between them. The CDR3 runs 16 residues. CDR1 and CDR2 from the germline V gene are LGHNA and YSLEER. CDR3 coding DNA: TGCGCCAGCAGCCAAGATGCAGGCCCCTCGACCGGGGAGCTGTTTTTT. Translation gives CASSQDAGPSTGELFF.

V and J are TRBV5-1 and TRBJ2-3, with TRBD2 matching over 7 bases. Germline V CDR1 and CDR2: SGHRS, YFSETQ. The trim removed 0 bases at V and 4 bases at J, leaving 8 bases unmatched. CDR3 length: 16 residues. The CDR3 protein is CASSLGPWGGSDTQYF. CDR3 nucleotides: TGCGCCAGCAGCTTGGGGCCTTGGGGGGGTTCAGATACGCAGTATTTT.

This rearrangement joins TRBV10-3 to TRBJ1-1; maybe TRBD1 (6 bases). The V gene lost 6 bases and the J gene lost 1 base, with 12 bases spanning the gap. CDR1 is ENHRY, CDR2 SYGVKD, per germline. This CDR3 is 14 amino acids long. The DNA of the CDR3 is TGTGCCATCAGGGGGGGGCCCAGGAACACTGAAGCTTTCTTT. Translating gives CAIRGGPRNTEAFF.

The chain joins TRBV6-5 to TRBJ2-7, with 8 bases fitting TRBD2. V was clipped by 6 bases and J by 1 base; unmatched bases: 5. This CDR3 comprises 14 residues. The germline gives CDR1 MNHEY, CDR2 SVGAGI. The CDR3 region has the DNA TGTGCCAGCAGGACTAGCGCACCTTCCTACGAGCAGTACTTC. As protein: CASRTSAPSYEQYF.

This clone came up once. The chain uses TRBV6-4 and TRBJ2-7; 8 bases are a match to TRBD2. This CDR3 has 16 residues. Per germline, CDR1 MRHNA and CDR2 SNTAGT. The J segment lost 3 bases and the V segment lost 3 bases, leaving 10 bases of the junction unmatched. CDR3 protein: CASSDDPGSGVYEQYF. CDR3 coding DNA: TGTGCCAGCAGTGATGATCCCGGTAGCGGGGTCTACGAGCAGTACTTC.

The J gene is TRBJ2-5, the V gene TRBV7-7; 7 nucleotides line up with TRBD2. The trim removed 2 bases at V and 3 bases at J, leaving 6 bases unmatched. The V gene's germline CDR1 is SSHAT and CDR2 FNYEAQ (reference sequence). This CDR3 is built from 15 residues. The CDR3 nucleotides read TGTGCCAGCAGCTTATGGGGGGGAGTGGAAGAGACCCAGTACTTC. It translates to CASSLWGGVEETQYF.

The chain employs TRBV7-9 and TRBJ1-5; the match to TRBD1 covers 10 bases. Germline values: CDR1 SEHNR, CDR2 FQNEAQ (reference sequence). This CDR3 spans 16 amino acids. J was trimmed by 5 bases and V by 6 bases; bases with no gene match: 10. This CDR3 reads CASSGTGARKDQPQHF. In DNA form, the CDR3 reads TGTGCCAGCAGTGGGACAGGGGCAAGGAAGGATCAGCCCCAGCATTTT.

The chain employs TRBV19 and TRBJ2-3, with a possible D match to TRBD2 (7 bases). CDR1 LNHDA and CDR2 SQIVND come from the germline V gene (reference sequence). V lost 5 bases, J lost 2 bases, and 11 bases lay in between. This CDR3 comprises 14 residues. The CDR3 region is CASSEGGNTDTQYF. CDR3 DNA sequence: TGTGCCAGTAGTGAGGGGGGGAACACAGATACGCAGTATTTT.

This clone appeared once. The chain carries TRBV7-8 and TRBJ2-7; 7 bases are shared with TRBD2. This CDR3 region has 13 residues. Germline CDR1 reads SGHVS; CDR2 reads FQNEAQ. Trimming took 3 bases from V and 5 from J; bases not matched to a gene: 4. The CDR3 reads CASSFGGSHEQYF. The CDR3 DNA sequence: TGTGCCAGCAGCTTCGGCGGGAGCCACGAGCAGTACTTC.

The chain combines TRBV2 with TRBJ2-3; the match to TRBD1 covers 8 bases. The germline CDR1 and CDR2 sequences are SNHLY and FYNNEI. CDR3 length: 13 residues. Trimming took 4 bases from V and 4 from J; bases not matched to a gene: 1. The CDR3 sequence is CASSGQGSDTQYF. In nucleotides, the CDR3 is TGTGCCAGCAGTGGACAGGGGTCAGATACGCAGTATTTT.

This sequence joins TRBV7-2 and TRBJ1-2, with TRBD1 matching 11 bases. CDR3 length: 15 amino acids. The germline V gene has CDR1 SGHTA and CDR2 FQGNSA. V lost 4 bases to trimming and J lost 4 bases; unmatched junction nucleotides: 5. The CDR3 reads CASSSGQGAGYGYTF. The DNA of the CDR3 is TGTGCCAGCAGCTCAGGACAGGGGGCAGGCTATGGCTACACCTTC.

The rearrangement uses TRBV11-2 and TRBJ1-4; a weak D match, TRBD1 (5 bases). CDR1 and CDR2 (germline): SGHAT, FQNNGV. The CDR3 length is 14 residues. Deletions cut 8 bases from V and 0 bases from J, with 10 bases between. CDR3 nucleotide sequence: TGTGCCAGCCGGGGGACTGCAACTAATGAAAAACTGTTTTTT. Translated, it gives CASRGTATNEKLFF.

This clone has more than one count but fewer than ten. In nucleotides, the CDR3 is TGTGCCAGCAGCCAAGGGCCAGGGAAACCTAACACCGGGGAGCTGTTTTTT. Amino acids: CASSQGPGKPNTGELFF. The chain employs TRBV9 and TRBJ2-2, with a possible D match to TRBD1 (5 bases). With 4 bases removed from V and 2 bases from J, the gap between germline ends came to 18 bases. The germline V gene has CDR1 SGDLS and CDR2 YYNGEE. The CDR3 spans 17 residues.

The chain links TRBV10-3 to TRBJ2-7; TRBD1 matches 7 bases. The CDR3 spans 14 residues. Germline values: CDR1 ENHRY, CDR2 SYGVKD. V lost 5 bases to trimming and J lost 2 bases; unmatched junction nucleotides: 6. The DNA of the CDR3 is TGTGCCATCAGTCGAACACAGGGGACCTACGAGCAGTACTTC. It codes for CAISRTQGTYEQYF.

The chain links TRBV4-1 to TRBJ1-4; 7 bases line up with TRBD1. V trimming: 4 bases; J trimming: 3 bases; junction bases outside the gene matches: 14. Germline V gene sequence: CDR1 MGHRA, CDR2 YSYEKL. The CDR3 totals 18 residues. The CDR3, as DNA: TGCGCCAGCAGCCTTCAAGTTAACAGGGGATGGGCTAATGAAAAACTGTTTTTT. Protein: CASSLQVNRGWANEKLFF.